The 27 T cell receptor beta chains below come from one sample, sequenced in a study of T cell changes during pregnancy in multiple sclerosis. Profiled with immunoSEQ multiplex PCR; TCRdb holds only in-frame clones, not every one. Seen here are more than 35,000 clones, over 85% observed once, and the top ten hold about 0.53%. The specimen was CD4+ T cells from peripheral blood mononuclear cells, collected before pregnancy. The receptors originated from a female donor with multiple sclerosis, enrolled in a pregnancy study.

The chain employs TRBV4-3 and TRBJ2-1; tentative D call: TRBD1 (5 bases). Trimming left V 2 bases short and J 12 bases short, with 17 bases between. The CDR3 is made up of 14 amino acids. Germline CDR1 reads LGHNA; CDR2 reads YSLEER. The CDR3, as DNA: TGCGCCAGCAGCCAAAAGCAGGGTTTGGCTTTGCAGTTCTTC. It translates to CASSQKQGLALQFF.

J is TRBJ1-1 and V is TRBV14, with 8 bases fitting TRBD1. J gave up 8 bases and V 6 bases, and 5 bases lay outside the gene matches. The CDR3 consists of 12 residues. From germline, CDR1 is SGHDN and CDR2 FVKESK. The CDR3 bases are TGTGCCAGCAGTTTCCGGGACAGGGAAGCTTTCTTT. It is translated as CASSFRDREAFF.

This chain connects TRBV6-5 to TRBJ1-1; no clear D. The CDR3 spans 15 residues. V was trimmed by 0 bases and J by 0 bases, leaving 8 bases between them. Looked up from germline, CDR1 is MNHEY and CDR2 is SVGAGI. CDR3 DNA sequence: TGTGCCAGCAGTTACTCATCAGGCATGAACACTGAAGCTTTCTTT. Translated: CASSYSSGMNTEAFF.

The CDR3 region has the DNA TGTGCCAGCAGTGAAAAGGAGCGGGGGACAAATGAAAAACTGTTTTTT. Its protein is CASSEKERGTNEKLFF. The J gene is TRBJ1-4, the V gene TRBV25-1; tentative D call: TRBD1 (6 bases). V was clipped by 2 bases and J by 5 bases, with 15 bases between them. Germline V gives CDR1 MGHDK, CDR2 SYGVNS. The CDR3 length is 16 residues.

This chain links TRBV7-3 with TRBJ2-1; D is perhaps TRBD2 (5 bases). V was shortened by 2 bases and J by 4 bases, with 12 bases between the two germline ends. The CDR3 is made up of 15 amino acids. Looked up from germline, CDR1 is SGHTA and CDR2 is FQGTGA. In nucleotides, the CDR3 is TGTGCCAGCAGCTTAGGAGCTAGCAGGTACAATGAGCAGTTCTTC. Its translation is CASSLGASRYNEQFF.

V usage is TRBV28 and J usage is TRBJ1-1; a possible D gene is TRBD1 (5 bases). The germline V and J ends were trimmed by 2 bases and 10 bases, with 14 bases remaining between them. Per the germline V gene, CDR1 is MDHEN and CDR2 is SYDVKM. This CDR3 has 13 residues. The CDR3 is CASSLPGYSGAFF. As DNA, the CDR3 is TGTGCCAGCAGTTTACCAGGGTATTCTGGAGCTTTCTTT.

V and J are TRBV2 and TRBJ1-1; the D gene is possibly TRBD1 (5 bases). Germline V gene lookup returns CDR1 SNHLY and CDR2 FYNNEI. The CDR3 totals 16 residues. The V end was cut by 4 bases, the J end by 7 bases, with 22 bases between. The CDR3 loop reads CASSGLARGANDEAFF. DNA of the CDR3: TGTGCCAGCAGTGGCCTTGCCCGTGGGGCCAATGATGAAGCTTTCTTT.

The CDR3: CASSLEGTINYGYTF. In DNA form, the CDR3 reads TGTGCCAGCAGCTTAGAAGGGACAATTAACTATGGCTACACCTTC. The gene calls are TRBV7-2 and TRBJ1-2, with D possibly TRBD1 on 6 matching bases. Germline values: CDR1 SGHTA, CDR2 FQGNSA. The ends were cut back, 1 base at V and 1 base at J, with 10 bases in the middle. The CDR3 extends over 15 amino acids.

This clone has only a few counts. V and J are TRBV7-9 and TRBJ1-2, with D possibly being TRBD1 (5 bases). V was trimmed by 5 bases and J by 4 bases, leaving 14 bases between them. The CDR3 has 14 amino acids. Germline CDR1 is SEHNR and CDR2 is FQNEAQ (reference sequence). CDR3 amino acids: CASSDQTELYGYTF. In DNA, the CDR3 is TGTGCCAGCAGCGACCAGACAGAGCTCTATGGCTACACCTTC.

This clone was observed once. The CDR3 reads CASSSGQGARAFF. The DNA for the CDR3 is TGTGCCAGCAGTTCCGGACAGGGGGCTCGGGCTTTCTTT. The chain employs TRBV28 and TRBJ1-1, with TRBD1 identical over 11 bases. With 4 bases clipped from V and 11 bases from J, the junction kept 6 bases outside the gene matches. This CDR3 spans 13 amino acids. CDR1 is MDHEN and CDR2 is SYDVKM in the germline V gene. The full variable domain, with the rest looked up from reference TRBV28 and TRBJ1-1, is DVKVTQSSRYLVKRTGEKVFLECVQDMDHENMFWYRQDPGLGLRLIYFSYDVKMKEKGDIPEGYSVSREKKERFSLILESASTNQTSMYLCASSSGQGARAFFGQGTRLTVV.

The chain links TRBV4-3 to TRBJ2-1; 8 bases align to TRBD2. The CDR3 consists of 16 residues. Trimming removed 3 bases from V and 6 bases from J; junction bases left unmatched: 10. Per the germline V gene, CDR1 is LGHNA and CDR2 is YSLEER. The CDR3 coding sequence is TGCGCCAGCAGCCAGGAACCGGGACTAGGTTCCAATGAGCAGTTCTTC. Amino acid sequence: CASSQEPGLGSNEQFF.

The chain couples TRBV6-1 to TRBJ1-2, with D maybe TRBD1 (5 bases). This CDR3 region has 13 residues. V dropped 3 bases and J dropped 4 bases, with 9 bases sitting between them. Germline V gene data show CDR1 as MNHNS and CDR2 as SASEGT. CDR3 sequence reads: CASSEGLRYGYTF. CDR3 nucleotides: TGTGCCAGCAGTGAGGGGCTTCGCTATGGCTACACCTTC.

CDR3 nucleotides: TGTGCCAGCAGCCCCCGACAGGGTGAAGGAGCTTTCTTT. Protein sequence: CASSPRQGEGAFF. This chain connects TRBV7-2 to TRBJ1-1; 7 nucleotides align to TRBD1. CDR3 size: 13 residues. V dropped 5 bases and J dropped 10; count of bases not matched to a gene: 10. CDR1 SGHTA and CDR2 FQGNSA come from the germline V gene.

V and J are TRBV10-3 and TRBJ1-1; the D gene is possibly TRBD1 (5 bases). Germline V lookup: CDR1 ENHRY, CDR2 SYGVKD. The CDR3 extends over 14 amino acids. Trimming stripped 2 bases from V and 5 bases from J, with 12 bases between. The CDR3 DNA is TGTGCCATCAGTGAGGCCCAGGGTGAGACTGAAGCTTTCTTT. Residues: CAISEAQGETEAFF.

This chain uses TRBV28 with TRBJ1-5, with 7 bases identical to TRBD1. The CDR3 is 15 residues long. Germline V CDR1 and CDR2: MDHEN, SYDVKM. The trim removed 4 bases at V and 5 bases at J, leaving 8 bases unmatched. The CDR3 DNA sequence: TGTGCCAGCAGTTCACCGGGACAGACATATCAGCCCCAGCATTTT. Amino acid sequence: CASSSPGQTYQPQHF.

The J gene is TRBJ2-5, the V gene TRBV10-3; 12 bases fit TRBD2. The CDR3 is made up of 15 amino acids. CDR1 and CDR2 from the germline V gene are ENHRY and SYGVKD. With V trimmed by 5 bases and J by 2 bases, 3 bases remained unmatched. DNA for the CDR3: TGTGCCATCAGTACGACTAGCGGGGGTCAAGAGACCCAGTACTTC. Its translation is CAISTTSGGQETQYF.

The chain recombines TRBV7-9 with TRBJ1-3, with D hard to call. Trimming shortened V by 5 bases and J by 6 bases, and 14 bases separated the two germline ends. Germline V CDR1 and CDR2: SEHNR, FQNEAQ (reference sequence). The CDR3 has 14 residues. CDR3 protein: CASSKANSQNTIYF. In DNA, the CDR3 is TGTGCCAGCAGCAAAGCTAACAGCCAAAACACCATATATTTT.

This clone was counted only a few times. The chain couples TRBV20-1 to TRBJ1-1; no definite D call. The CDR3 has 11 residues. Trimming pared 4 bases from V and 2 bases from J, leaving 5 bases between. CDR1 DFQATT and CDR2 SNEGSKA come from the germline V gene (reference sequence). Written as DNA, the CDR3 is TGCAGTGCTAACTTCAACACTGAAGCTTTCTTT. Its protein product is CSANFNTEAFF.

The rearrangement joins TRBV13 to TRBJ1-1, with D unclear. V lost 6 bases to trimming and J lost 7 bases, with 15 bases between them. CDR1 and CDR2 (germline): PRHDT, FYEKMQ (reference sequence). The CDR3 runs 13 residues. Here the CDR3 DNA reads TGTGCCAGCAGACCCCCAGCAGCGAGTGAAGCTTTCTTT. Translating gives CASRPPAASEAFF.

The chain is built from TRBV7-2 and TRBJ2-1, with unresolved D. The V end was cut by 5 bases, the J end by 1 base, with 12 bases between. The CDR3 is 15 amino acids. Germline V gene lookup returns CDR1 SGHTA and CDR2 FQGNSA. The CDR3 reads CASSRDSQSYNEQFF. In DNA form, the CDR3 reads TGTGCCAGCAGCCGCGACTCTCAATCCTACAATGAGCAGTTCTTC. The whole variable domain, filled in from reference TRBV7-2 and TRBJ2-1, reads GAGVSQSPSNKVTEKGKDVELRCDPISGHTALYWYRQSLGQGLEFLIYFQGNSAPDKSGLPSDRFSAERTGGSVSTLTIQRTQQEDSAVYLCASSRDSQSYNEQFFGPGTRLTVL.

In DNA form, the CDR3 reads TGTGCCAGCAGCAGGCCGGGGGGCAATCAGCCCCAGCATTTT. This codes for CASSRPGGNQPQHF. This chain uses TRBV6-6 with TRBJ1-5; weak D call: TRBD1 (5 bases). V gave up 6 bases and J gave up 2 bases, with 11 bases separating them. The CDR3 contains 14 residues. CDR1 is MNHNY and CDR2 is SVGAGI in the germline V gene (reference sequence).

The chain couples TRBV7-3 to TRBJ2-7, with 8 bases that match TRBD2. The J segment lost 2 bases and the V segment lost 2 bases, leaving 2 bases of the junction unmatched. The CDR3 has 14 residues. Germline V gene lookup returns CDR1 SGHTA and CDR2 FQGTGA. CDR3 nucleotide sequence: TGTGCCAGCAGCTTAGGCGGGGGGCCCTACGAGCAGTACTTC. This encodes CASSLGGGPYEQYF.

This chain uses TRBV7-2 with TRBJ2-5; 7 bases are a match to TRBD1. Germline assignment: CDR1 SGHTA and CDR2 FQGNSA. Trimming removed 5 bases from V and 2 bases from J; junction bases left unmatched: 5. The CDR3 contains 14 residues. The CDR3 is CASSRDRAQETQYF. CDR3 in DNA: TGTGCCAGCAGCCGAGACAGGGCTCAAGAGACCCAGTACTTC.

CDR3 loop: CSGGRGYEQYF. As DNA, the CDR3 is TGCAGCGGGGGGAGGGGGTACGAGCAGTACTTC. The genes are TRBV29-1 and TRBJ2-7; TRBD2 is a possible D gene (7 bases). CDR1 SQVTM and CDR2 ANQGSEA come from the germline V gene. The ends were cut back, 7 bases at V and 4 bases at J, with 11 bases in the middle. The CDR3 covers 11 residues.

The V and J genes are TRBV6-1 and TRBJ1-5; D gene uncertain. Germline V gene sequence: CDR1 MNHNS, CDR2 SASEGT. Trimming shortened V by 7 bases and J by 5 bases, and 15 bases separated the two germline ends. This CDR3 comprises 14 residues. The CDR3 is CASNTGRVDQPQHF. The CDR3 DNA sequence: TGTGCCAGCAATACGGGGAGGGTTGATCAGCCCCAGCATTTT.

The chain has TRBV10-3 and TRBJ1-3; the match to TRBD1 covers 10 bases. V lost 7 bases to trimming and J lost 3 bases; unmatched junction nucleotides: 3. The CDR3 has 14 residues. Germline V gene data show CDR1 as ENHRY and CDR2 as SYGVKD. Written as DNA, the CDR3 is TGTGCCATCACCAGGGACAGGGGTGGAAACACCATATATTTT. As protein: CAITRDRGGNTIYF.

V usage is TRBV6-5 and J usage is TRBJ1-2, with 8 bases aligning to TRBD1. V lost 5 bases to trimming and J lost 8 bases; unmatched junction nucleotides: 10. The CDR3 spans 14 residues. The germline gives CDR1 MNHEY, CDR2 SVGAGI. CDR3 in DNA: TGTGCCAGCAGTCTCACTTGGGGGACAGGAGGCTACACCTTC. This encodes CASSLTWGTGGYTF.